One sample yielded the 28 T cell receptor beta chains listed below, sequenced in a study of T cell changes during pregnancy in multiple sclerosis. TCRdb's table, derived via immunoSEQ multiplex PCR, lists solely in-frame clones and lacks some. The sample holds some 85,000 clones, nearly 95% seen once. The sequences come from peripheral blood, collected in the second trimester of pregnancy. These receptors came from a female donor with multiple sclerosis, enrolled in a pregnancy study.

This sequence joins TRBV5-8 and TRBJ2-1; maybe TRBD1 (5 bases). The V gene's germline CDR1 is SGHTS and CDR2 YDEGEE. The CDR3 covers 15 residues. The V end lost 1 base, the J end lost 4 bases, and 12 bases lay between the germline ends. CDR3 coding DNA: TGTGCCAGCAGCTTGAATCAGGGTAAATACAATGAGCAGTTCTTC. This gives the protein CASSLNQGKYNEQFF.

The chain couples TRBV28 to TRBJ1-5; maybe TRBD1 (5 bases). V gave up 8 bases and J gave up 0 bases, with 11 bases separating them. The germline CDR1 and CDR2 sequences are MDHEN and SYDVKM. This CDR3 has 14 amino acids. The CDR3 sequence is CASQGVYSNQPQHF. The CDR3 region has the DNA TGTGCCAGCCAGGGCGTATATAGCAATCAGCCCCAGCATTTT.

This chain links TRBV29-1 with TRBJ2-4, with TRBD1 as a possible D gene (6 bases). Germline assignment: CDR1 SQVTM and CDR2 ANQGSEA. Trimming took off 7 bases at V and 4 bases at J, with 14 bases between the two ends. The CDR3 length is 13 residues. The CDR3 DNA follows: TGCAGCGCCACACAGGGAGCGAAAAACATTCAGTACTTC. This sequence encodes CSATQGAKNIQYF.

The rearrangement uses TRBV28 and TRBJ2-7; 7 bases agree with TRBD2. The CDR3 loop spans 15 amino acids. The germline V gene encodes CDR1 MDHEN and CDR2 SYDVKM. V lost 5 bases to trimming and J lost 3 bases; unmatched junction nucleotides: 10. The CDR3 region is CASSRSGTPGYEQYF. The CDR3 DNA reads as TGTGCCAGCAGTCGAAGCGGGACGCCCGGCTACGAGCAGTACTTC.

In its sample, this clone was seen once. The genes are TRBV6-1 and TRBJ2-4; 8 bases are shared with TRBD2. CDR1 is MNHNS and CDR2 is SASEGT in the germline V gene. V lost 2 bases, J lost 6 bases, and 15 bases stayed unmatched. The CDR3 contains 18 residues. CDR3 loop: CASSEKSVREALLNIQYF. In DNA, the CDR3 is TGTGCCAGCAGTGAAAAATCCGTGCGGGAGGCCCTCTTAAACATTCAGTACTTC.

This sequence joins TRBV5-1 and TRBJ1-1; D is unclear. Germline CDR1 SGHRS, CDR2 YFSETQ. V was clipped by 4 bases and J by 0 bases, with 13 bases between them. This CDR3 has 15 residues. CDR3 loop: CASSPGPGMNTEAFF. DNA for the CDR3: TGCGCCAGCAGCCCCGGCCCGGGGATGAACACTGAAGCTTTCTTT.

The chain links TRBV7-2 to TRBJ2-6; D is ambiguous. The CDR3 is 15 amino acids. V was cut by 3 bases and J by 3 bases, with 9 bases left in between. Germline V gene lookup returns CDR1 SGHTA and CDR2 FQGNSA. CDR3 in DNA: TGTGCCAGCAGCTTTAGTTCTGGTGGGGCCAACGTCCTGACTTTC. It is translated as CASSFSSGGANVLTF.

The chain uses TRBV19 and TRBJ1-2, with 8 nucleotides matching TRBD1. The CDR3 is 15 amino acids. V was clipped by 6 bases and J by 5 bases; unmatched bases: 11. Germline loops: CDR1 LNHDA, CDR2 SQIVND (reference sequence). CDR3 amino acids: CASSPPGGFGYGYTF. CDR3 in DNA: TGTGCCAGTAGCCCCCCAGGGGGCTTTGGGTATGGCTACACCTTC.

CDR3 nucleotides: TGTGCCACCTCAGGGGGTAGCACAGATACGCAGTATTTT. It specifies CATSGGSTDTQYF. This sequence joins TRBV19 and TRBJ2-3, with 7 bases lining up with TRBD1. There are 13 residues in the CDR3. Germline V lookup: CDR1 LNHDA, CDR2 SQIVND (reference sequence). The J segment lost 0 bases and the V segment lost 10 bases, leaving 4 bases of the junction unmatched.

The rearrangement joins TRBV19 to TRBJ2-1, with D tentatively TRBD2 (5 bases). Trimming stripped 4 bases from V and 0 bases from J, with 10 bases between. The length of the CDR3 is 15 residues. Germline values: CDR1 LNHDA, CDR2 SQIVND (reference sequence). CDR3 sequence: CASSSGPSSYNEQFF. CDR3 nucleotides: TGTGCCAGTAGTAGCGGGCCCAGCTCCTACAATGAGCAGTTCTTC. Full variable domain (missing parts from reference TRBV19 and TRBJ2-1): DGGITQSPKYLFRKEGQNVTLSCEQNLNHDAMYWYRQDPGQGLRLIYYSQIVNDFQKGDIAEGYSVSREKKESFPLTVTSAQKNPTAFYLCASSSGPSSYNEQFFGPGTRLTVL.

The chain joins TRBV7-9 to TRBJ1-4, with D unresolved. The CDR3 covers 14 residues. Per germline, CDR1 SEHNR and CDR2 FQNEAQ (reference sequence). Trimming pared 1 base from V and 5 bases from J, leaving 8 bases between. CDR3 in amino acids: CASSLGQYNEKLFF. CDR3 DNA: TGTGCCAGCAGCTTAGGGCAGTACAATGAAAAACTGTTTTTT. The variable domain in full, with the rest retrieved from reference TRBV7-9 and TRBJ1-4, is DTGVSQNPRHKITKRGQNVTFRCDPISEHNRLYWYRQTLGQGPEFLTYFQNEAQLEKSRLLSDRFSAERPKGSFSTLEIQRTEQGDSAMYLCASSLGQYNEKLFFGSGTQLSVL.

The chain is built from TRBV4-1 and TRBJ1-5; possible D gene TRBD1, 6 bases. Germline V gene data show CDR1 as MGHRA and CDR2 as YSYEKL. The V gene lost 4 bases and the J gene lost 6 bases, with 10 bases spanning the gap. The CDR3 runs 13 residues. In DNA form, the CDR3 reads TGCGCCAGCAGCCCAGGGGTCAGTCAGCCCCAGCATTTT. This translates into CASSPGVSQPQHF.

Worth noting for this clone: This CDR3 is also generated by other DNA sequences in the sample. This sequence joins TRBV5-6 and TRBJ1-2; D remains unclear. V was clipped by 0 bases and J by 2 bases, with 5 bases between them. From germline, CDR1 is SGHDT and CDR2 YYEEEE. The CDR3 loop spans 13 amino acids. CDR3: CASSLGRNYGYTF. Written as DNA, the CDR3 is TGTGCCAGCAGCTTGGGTAGAAACTATGGCTACACCTTC.

The rearrangement links TRBV6-1 to TRBJ2-3; unclear D gene. Per germline, CDR1 MNHNS and CDR2 SASEGT. The CDR3 has 14 residues. V was pared by 0 bases and J by 6 bases, with 10 bases between. CDR3 nucleotides: TGTGCCAGCAGTGAAGCCGAGGCCCGGGATACGCAGTATTTT. Its translation: CASSEAEARDTQYF.

The chain couples TRBV4-1 to TRBJ2-7, with D unclear. Deletions cut 5 bases from V and 2 bases from J, with 7 bases between. The CDR3 extends over 12 amino acids. Germline loops: CDR1 MGHRA, CDR2 YSYEKL. The CDR3 DNA is TGCGCCAGCAGCGGTCAGACCTACGAGCAGTACTTC. Translating it yields CASSGQTYEQYF.

The J gene is TRBJ1-2, the V gene TRBV19; TRBD1 might be the D (6 bases). The CDR3 length is 13 residues. With 5 bases removed from V and 8 bases from J, the gap between germline ends came to 15 bases. Germline lookup yields CDR1 LNHDA and CDR2 SQIVND (reference sequence). The CDR3 coding sequence is TGTGCCAGTAGTGGCTGGCAGGGGTTCGGCTACACCTTC. As protein: CASSGWQGFGYTF.

The chain combines TRBV4-3 with TRBJ2-1, with D possibly TRBD2 on 5 matching bases. Deletions cut 0 bases from V and 7 bases from J, with 13 bases between. The germline gives CDR1 LGHNA, CDR2 YSLEER. CDR3 size: 15 residues. DNA of the CDR3: TGCGCCAGCAGCCAAGAGGGAGAGCCTGGGAATGAGCAGTTCTTC. This encodes CASSQEGEPGNEQFF.

The chain recombines TRBV13 with TRBJ1-4; the match to TRBD1 covers 10 bases. Germline values: CDR1 PRHDT, CDR2 FYEKMQ (reference sequence). Trimming took 5 bases from V and 8 from J; bases not matched to a gene: 8. This CDR3 spans 15 amino acids. The CDR3 DNA sequence: TGTGCCAGCAGCGCCACGGGACAGGGGACAGAAAAACTGTTTTTT. It yields the protein CASSATGQGTEKLFF.

V usage is TRBV6-5 and J usage is TRBJ2-2; the match to TRBD2 covers 8 bases. This CDR3 is 14 amino acids long. Germline loops: CDR1 MNHEY, CDR2 SVGAGI. The V segment lost 6 bases and the J segment 6 bases; nucleotides outside the gene matches: 6. The CDR3 here is CASSNRAGAGELFF. The CDR3, as DNA: TGTGCCAGCAGCAACCGAGCGGGAGCCGGGGAGCTGTTTTTT.

The rearrangement links TRBV5-6 to TRBJ1-2; tentative D call: TRBD1 (6 bases). Germline loops: CDR1 SGHDT, CDR2 YYEEEE. The CDR3 is 15 amino acids. Trimming took 1 base from V and 0 from J, leaving 10 bases between them. CDR3 DNA: TGTGCCAGCAGCTTGCCGACAGGAGCTAACTATGGCTACACCTTC. Protein: CASSLPTGANYGYTF.

This clone has just one count. V gene TRBV5-6 combines with J gene TRBJ1-1; D is uncertain. Trimming stripped 2 bases from V and 0 bases from J, with 2 bases between. The V gene's germline CDR1 is SGHDT and CDR2 YYEEEE. The CDR3 length is 12 residues. This CDR3 is CASSFMNTEAFF. The DNA of the CDR3 is TGTGCCAGCAGCTTCATGAACACTGAAGCTTTCTTT.

The chain carries TRBV4-2 and TRBJ2-1; possibly TRBD2 for D (6 bases). The CDR3 loop spans 16 amino acids. V shed 0 bases and J shed 5 bases, with 14 bases lying between them. Per germline, CDR1 LGHNA and CDR2 YNFKEQ. This chain's CDR3 is CASSQESGLYNNEQFF. DNA of the CDR3: TGTGCCAGCAGCCAAGAGTCGGGACTGTATAACAATGAGCAGTTCTTC.

The V and J genes are TRBV15 and TRBJ2-7, with 9 bases lining up with TRBD2. Germline-derived CDR1 and CDR2 are LNHNV and YYDKDF (reference sequence). The CDR3 is 16 residues long. V was pared by 1 base and J by 1 base, with 5 bases of the junction left unmatched. The CDR3 DNA reads as TGTGCCACCAGCAGAGGGTCGGGACTAGCATCCTACGAGCAGTACTTC. Translating gives CATSRGSGLASYEQYF.

The count of this clone is one. V is TRBV28 and J is TRBJ1-5; maybe TRBD1 (6 bases). CDR3 length: 15 residues. V was clipped by 4 bases and J by 4 bases, with 14 bases between them. CDR1 MDHEN and CDR2 SYDVKM come from the germline V gene. As DNA, the CDR3 is TGTGCCAGCAGTTCTGGGGGCGGCGGGAATCAGCCCCAGCATTTT. Amino acids: CASSSGGGGNQPQHF. The full variable domain, in which reference TRBV28 and TRBJ1-5 provide the parts outside the CDR3, is DVKVTQSSRYLVKRTGEKVFLECVQDMDHENMFWYRQDPGLGLRLIYFSYDVKMKEKGDIPEGYSVSREKKERFSLILESASTNQTSMYLCASSSGGGGNQPQHFGDGTRLSIL.

Only a few counts were recorded for this clone. The chain couples TRBV4-1 to TRBJ2-7; 7 bases align to TRBD1. Germline V gene lookup returns CDR1 MGHRA and CDR2 YSYEKL. This CDR3 is 17 amino acids long. V gave up 0 bases and J gave up 4 bases; unmatched junction bases: 12. CDR3 sequence: CASSQDLMTGTGYEQYF. CDR3 nucleotides: TGCGCCAGCAGCCAAGATCTGATGACAGGGACGGGATACGAGCAGTACTTC.

The CDR3 is CASSGLATTEQYF. CDR3 sequence (DNA): TGTGCCAGTAGTGGACTAGCGACGACCGAGCAGTACTTC. V gene TRBV19 combines with J gene TRBJ2-7; 9 positions match TRBD2. Germline V gene sequence: CDR1 LNHDA, CDR2 SQIVND (reference sequence). There are 13 residues in the CDR3. With V trimmed by 5 bases and J by 6 bases, 5 bases remained unmatched.

The CDR3 region is CASIRGQRYNEQFF. The CDR3, as DNA: TGTGCCAGCATTCGGGGACAGAGATACAATGAGCAGTTCTTC. The chain carries TRBV28 and TRBJ2-1; 7 positions match TRBD1. This CDR3 spans 14 amino acids. Trimming removed 7 bases from V and 4 bases from J; junction bases left unmatched: 7. Per germline, CDR1 MDHEN and CDR2 SYDVKM.

This chain links TRBV27 with TRBJ2-2; 8 bases match TRBD1. CDR1 is MNHEY and CDR2 is SMNVEV in the germline V gene (reference sequence). V was clipped by 4 bases and J by 0 bases; unmatched bases: 7. The CDR3 consists of 17 residues. This chain's CDR3 is CASSYRAGGANTGELFF. The CDR3, as DNA: TGTGCCAGCAGTTATCGGGCAGGGGGCGCGAACACCGGGGAGCTGTTTTTT.